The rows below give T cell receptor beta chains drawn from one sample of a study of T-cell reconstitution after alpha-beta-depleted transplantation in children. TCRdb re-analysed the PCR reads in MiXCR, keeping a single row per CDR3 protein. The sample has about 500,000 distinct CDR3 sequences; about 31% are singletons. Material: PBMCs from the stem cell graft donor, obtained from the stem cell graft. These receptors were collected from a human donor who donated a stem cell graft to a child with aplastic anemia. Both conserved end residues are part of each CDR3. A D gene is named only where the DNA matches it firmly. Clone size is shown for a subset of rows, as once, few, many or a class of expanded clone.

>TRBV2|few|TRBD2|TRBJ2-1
CARPSSGSHNEQFF
TGTGCCAGGCCCTCTAGCGGGAGTCACAATGAGCAGTTCTTC
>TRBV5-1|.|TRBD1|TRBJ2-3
CASSLLGQGSADTQYF
TGCGCCAGCAGCCTCTTAGGACAGGGATCGGCAGATACGCAGTATTTT
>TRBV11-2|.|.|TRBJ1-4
CASSPLQWATNEKLFF
TGTGCCAGCAGCCCCCTTCAGTGGGCAACTAATGAAAAACTGTTTTTT
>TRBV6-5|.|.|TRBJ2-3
CASSTRSRGTDTQYF
TGTGCCAGCAGTACTCGGAGTAGGGGTACAGATACGCAGTATTTT
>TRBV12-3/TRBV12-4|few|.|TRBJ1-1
CASSLGAFSDTEAFF
TGTGCCAGCAGTCTGGGGGCATTCTCGGACACTGAAGCTTTCTTT
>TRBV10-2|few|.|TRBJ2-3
CASRLGHSTDTQYF
TGCGCCAGCAGACTCGGTCACAGCACAGATACGCAGTATTTT
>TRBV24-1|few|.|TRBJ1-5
CATSDLGQPQHF
TGTGCCACCAGTGATTTGGGGCAGCCCCAGCATTTT
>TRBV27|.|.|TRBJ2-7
CASSSTDSYEQYF
TGTGCCAGCAGTTCGACCGACTCCTACGAGCAGTACTTC
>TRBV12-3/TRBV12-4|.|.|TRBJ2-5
CASSPGTPQETQYF
TGTGCCAGCAGTCCTGGGACACCCCAAGAGACCCAGTACTTC
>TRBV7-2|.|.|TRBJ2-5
CASSRGSGETQYF
TGTGCCAGCAGCAGGGGGTCGGGAGAGACCCAGTACTTC
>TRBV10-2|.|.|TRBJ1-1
CASSEIYTEAFF
TGCGCCAGCAGTGAAATATACACTGAAGCTTTCTTT
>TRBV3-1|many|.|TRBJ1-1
CASSQGGNTEAFF
TGTGCCAGCAGCCAAGGGGGGAACACTGAAGCTTTCTTT
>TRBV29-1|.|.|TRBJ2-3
CSVVLQGLDTQYF
TGCAGCGTTGTGCTACAGGGATTGGATACGCAGTATTTT
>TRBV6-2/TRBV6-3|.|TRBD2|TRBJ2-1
CASGRTSGINEQFF
TGTGCCAGCGGCCGGACTAGCGGGATCAATGAGCAGTTCTTC
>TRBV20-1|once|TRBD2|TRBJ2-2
CSADPRAGGPNTGVLFF
TGCAGTGCTGACCCACGAGCGGGAGGGCCCAACACCGGGGTGCTGTTTTTT
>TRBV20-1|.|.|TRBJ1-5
CSASPLRGNQPQHF
TGCAGTGCTAGTCCTCTTAGGGGCAATCAGCCCCAGCATTTT
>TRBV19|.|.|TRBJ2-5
CASGPVGSQETQYF
TGTGCCAGTGGCCCGGTGGGTTCACAAGAGACCCAGTACTTC
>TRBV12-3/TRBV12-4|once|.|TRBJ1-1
CASSFSGFLTNTEAFF
TGTGCCAGCAGTTTTTCTGGGTTTCTAACGAACACTGAAGCTTTCTTT
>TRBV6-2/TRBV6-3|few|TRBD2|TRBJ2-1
CASSSASGGVSYNEQFF
TGTGCCAGCAGTTCAGCAAGCGGGGGGGTCTCCTACAATGAGCAGTTCTTC
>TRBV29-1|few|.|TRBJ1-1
CSVATVEAFF
TGCAGCGTTGCGACAGTCGAAGCTTTCTTT
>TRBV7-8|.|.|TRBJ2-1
CASSLASGNEQFF
TGTGCCAGCAGCTTAGCTTCGGGGAATGAGCAGTTCTTC
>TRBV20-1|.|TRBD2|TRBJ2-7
CSALSGLAGLYEQYF
TGCAGTGCCCTATCGGGACTAGCGGGCCTCTACGAGCAGTACTTC
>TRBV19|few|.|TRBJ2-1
CASSSYGGTYNEQFF
TGTGCCAGTAGTTCGTATGGGGGGACCTACAATGAGCAGTTCTTC
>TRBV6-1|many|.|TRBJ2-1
CASRPRTVAYNEQFF
TGTGCCAGCAGACCTCGGACAGTTGCTTACAATGAGCAGTTCTTC
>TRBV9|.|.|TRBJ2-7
CASSVATASYEQYF
TGTGCCAGCAGCGTAGCTACGGCTTCCTACGAGCAGTACTTC
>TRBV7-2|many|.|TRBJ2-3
CASSPHYRDTQYF
TGTGCCAGCAGCCCTCATTATAGGGATACGCAGTATTTT
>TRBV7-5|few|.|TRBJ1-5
CISVSEAPIRRVWHF
.
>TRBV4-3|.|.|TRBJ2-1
CASSQPDRYKGGNEQFF
TGCGCCAGCAGCCAACCTGACAGGTACAAGGGGGGCAATGAGCAGTTCTTC
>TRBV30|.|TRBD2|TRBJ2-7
CARSPGLAGPGEQYF
TGTGCCAGATCTCCAGGACTAGCGGGTCCCGGCGAGCAGTACTTC
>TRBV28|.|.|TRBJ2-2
CASRSQGPGELFF
TGTGCCAGCAGATCACAGGGTCCCGGGGAGCTGTTTTTT
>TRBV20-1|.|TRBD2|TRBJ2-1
CSAGSWTSGRSEQFF
TGCAGTGCTGGTTCGTGGACTAGCGGGAGATCTGAGCAGTTCTTC
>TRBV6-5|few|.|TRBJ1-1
CASSYSWGAAATEAFF
TGTGCCAGCAGTTACTCCTGGGGGGCGGCGGCCACTGAAGCTTTCTTT
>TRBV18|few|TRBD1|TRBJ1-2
CASSLRTGEDGYTF
TGTGCCAGCTCCCTAAGGACAGGGGAGGATGGCTACACCTTC
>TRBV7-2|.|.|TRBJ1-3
CASSLVGGAGNTIYF
TGTGCCAGCAGCTTAGTAGGGGGGGCTGGAAACACCATATATTTT
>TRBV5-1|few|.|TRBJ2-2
CASSLEGTMITGELFF
TGCGCCAGCAGCTTGGAGGGCACCATGATCACCGGGGAGCTGTTTTTT
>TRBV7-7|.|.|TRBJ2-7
CASSLAQGHEQYF
TGTGCCAGCAGCTTAGCGCAAGGCCACGAGCAGTACTTC
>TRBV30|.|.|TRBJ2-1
CAWSGPDFRSSYNEQFF
.
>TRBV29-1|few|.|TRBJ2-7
CSVPYEQYF
TGCAGCGTCCCCTACGAGCAGTACTTC
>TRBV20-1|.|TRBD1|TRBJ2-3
CSAGDRGNTQYF
TGCAGTGCTGGGGACAGGGGGAATACGCAGTATTTT
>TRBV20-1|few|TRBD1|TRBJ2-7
CSARGQSSYEQYF
TGCAGTGCTAGGGGACAGAGCTCCTACGAGCAGTACTTC
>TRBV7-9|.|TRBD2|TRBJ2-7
CASSHAGTSAYYEQYF
TGTGCCAGCAGCCATGCCGGGACTAGCGCCTACTACGAGCAGTACTTC
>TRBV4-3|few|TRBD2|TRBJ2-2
CASSQDKRENTGELFF
TGCGCCAGCAGCCAAGATAAGCGGGAGAACACCGGGGAGCTGTTTTTT
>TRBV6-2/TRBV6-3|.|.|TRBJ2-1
CASSYIGGEQFF
TGTGCCAGCAGTTACATAGGGGGTGAGCAGTTCTTC
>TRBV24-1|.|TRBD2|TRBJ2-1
CATSDLAGGLHSNEQFF
TGTGCCACCAGTGATTTAGCGGGAGGGCTTCATTCAAATGAGCAGTTCTTC
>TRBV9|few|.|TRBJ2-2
CASSVAGELFF
TGTGCCAGCAGCGTTGCCGGGGAGCTGTTTTTT
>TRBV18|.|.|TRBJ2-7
CASSPAREQYF
TGTGCCAGCTCGCCGGCGCGAGAGCAGTACTTC
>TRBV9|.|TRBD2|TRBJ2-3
CASSGGTSGDTQYF
TGTGCCAGCAGCGGAGGGACTAGCGGAGATACGCAGTATTTT
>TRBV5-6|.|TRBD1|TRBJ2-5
CASSSRGQNSLQETQYF
TGTGCCAGCAGCTCCAGGGGACAGAATAGCCTTCAAGAGACCCAGTACTTC
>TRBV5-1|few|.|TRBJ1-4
CASSLRLGEKLFF
TGCGCCAGCAGCTTGAGGTTGGGAGAAAAACTGTTTTTT